Listed here are 8 T cell receptor beta chains from one sample, sequenced in a study of T cells after yellow fever vaccination. MiXCR, run by TCRdb on the 5' RACE reads, gives a single entry per CDR3 protein. Of approximately 300,000 distinct CDR3 sequences listed, 6.8% are singletons. Sequenced material: PBMCs, taken roughly seven weeks after the first yellow fever vaccination. All receptors derive from a man aged 18 to 30 who received the YFV17D yellow fever vaccine.

This clonotype was seen a few times. The rearrangement joins TRBV4-2 to TRBJ2-1; D uncertain. Germline loops: CDR1 LGHNA, CDR2 YNFKEQ. This CDR3 has 15 residues. V was pared by 0 bases and J by 3 bases, with 9 bases between. The CDR3, as DNA: TGTGCCAGCAGCCAAGACTGGAACTACTACAATGAGCAGTTCTTC. Its protein is CASSQDWNYYNEQFF.

The chain uses TRBV10-2 and TRBJ2-5; 8 nucleotides match TRBD2. Germline V CDR1 and CDR2: WSHSY, SAAADI. The CDR3 is 15 residues long. Unmatched junction bases numbered 9, after V lost 7 bases and J lost 2 bases. CDR3 bases: TGCGCCAGCAACAGAGCGGGGGACAAACAAGAGACCCAGTACTTC. This sequence encodes CASNRAGDKQETQYF.

A few counts support this clonotype. The rearrangement uses TRBV7-6 and TRBJ1-1; TRBD1 matches at 7 bases. This CDR3 has 13 amino acids. Trimming took 3 bases from V and 4 from J; bases not matched to a gene: 2. CDR1 and CDR2 (germline): SGHVS, FNYEAQ. The CDR3 protein is CASSFNRGTEAFF. The CDR3 coding sequence is TGTGCCAGCAGCTTTAACAGGGGCACTGAAGCTTTCTTT.

The chain couples TRBV3-1 to TRBJ2-1; 9 bases are a match to TRBD2. The germline V gene has CDR1 LGHDT and CDR2 YNNKEL (reference sequence). The CDR3 totals 15 residues. The V gene end was trimmed by 4 bases and the J gene end by 1 base; junction bases not matched to a gene: 2. This chain's CDR3 is CASSRTSASYNEQFF. The CDR3 DNA reads TGTGCCAGCAGCCGGACTAGCGCGTCCTACAATGAGCAGTTCTTC.

V and J are TRBV15 and TRBJ1-6, with no clear D. Germline lookup yields CDR1 LNHNV and CDR2 YYDKDF (reference sequence). The CDR3 length is 14 residues. Between the trimmed V and J ends, which lost 5 bases and 4 bases, there was a span of 9 bases. The CDR3 nucleotides are TGTGCCACCAGCCCAAATTCGTATAATTCACCCCTCCACTTT. It encodes CATSPNSYNSPLHF.

This clonotype has a handful of counts. The V gene is TRBV7-2, the J gene TRBJ2-5; a possible D gene is TRBD1 (6 bases). The CDR3 extends over 15 amino acids. The germline V and J ends were trimmed by 4 bases and 5 bases, with 17 bases remaining between them. Looked up from germline, CDR1 is SGHTA and CDR2 is FQGNSA. CDR3 loop: CASSSQGPPLETQYF. Here the CDR3 DNA reads TGTGCCAGCAGCTCCCAGGGGCCCCCTTTGGAGACCCAGTACTTC.

V and J are TRBV10-3 and TRBJ2-3; D not certain. Between the trimmed V and J ends, which lost 4 bases and 4 bases, there was a span of 6 bases. The CDR3 sequence is 12 residues long. Germline CDR1 is ENHRY and CDR2 is SYGVKD. CDR3 region: CAISAVADTQYF. CDR3 nucleotides: TGTGCCATCAGTGCGGTGGCAGATACGCAGTATTTT.

The chain combines TRBV21-1 with TRBJ1-1. TRBV21-1 is described as a pseudogene. This CDR3 has 15 residues. CDR3 DNA sequence: TGTGCCAGCAGCAAAATAGAGACGGTGAACACTGAAGCTTTCTTT. Protein: CASSKIETVNTEAFF.